These 28 T cell receptor beta chains share one sample of origin, sequenced in a study of blood T cell repertoires in COVID-19 (dated by TCRdb to the early 2020s). The library was prepared using the immunoSEQ multiplex PCR assay. Drawn from immuneACCESS, this table holds only the in-frame rearrangements with V and J called that TCRdb kept. Clones are partly lost; checked studies trace under half to an unresolved V gene and leave the rest unexplained. Recorded for this sample are over 150,000 clones; around four fifths of them occurred a single time. Roughly 9% of the sample is taken by the ten largest. The sample consisted of peripheral blood. The receptors originated from a woman over 75 with active or convalescent COVID-19.

The J gene is TRBJ2-3, the V gene TRBV6-5; 8 positions agree with TRBD2. Germline V CDR1 and CDR2: MNHEY, SVGAGI. Trimming at V came to 0 bases and at J to 6 bases, leaving 5 bases not matched to a gene. CDR3 length: 15 residues. CDR3 bases: TGTGCCAGCAGTTACTCTCCGGGGGGGCTGGATACGCAGTATTTT. Translated: CASSYSPGGLDTQYF.

The chain combines TRBV24-1 with TRBJ1-1; D gene unclear. V was cut by 7 bases and J by 5 bases, with 10 bases left in between. The CDR3 totals 12 residues. Per germline, CDR1 KGHDR and CDR2 SFDVKD. This chain's CDR3 is CATSRPATEAFF. CDR3 nucleotide sequence: TGTGCCACCAGCAGGCCGGCGACTGAAGCTTTCTTT.

V is TRBV7-2 and J is TRBJ1-2; 8 nucleotides line up with TRBD1. Looked up from germline, CDR1 is SGHTA and CDR2 is FQGNSA. This CDR3 has 15 amino acids. V dropped 0 bases and J dropped 4; count of bases not matched to a gene: 4. As DNA, the CDR3 is TGTGCCAGCAGCTTAGCGGCCGGACAGGGCTATGGCTACACCTTC. As protein: CASSLAAGQGYGYTF.

This sequence joins TRBV4-3 and TRBJ1-6, with D hard to call. The CDR3 is 16 amino acids. CDR1 is LGHNA, CDR2 YSLEER, per germline. V was pared by 0 bases and J by 6 bases, with 12 bases between. The DNA of the CDR3 is TGCGCCAGCAGCCAAGAGGTCGGACTTATTAATTCACCCCTCCACTTT. This encodes CASSQEVGLINSPLHF.

In DNA form, the CDR3 reads TGTGCCAGTAGTATCCGACAGGGGGCACTTGGAAACACCATATATTTT. It yields the protein CASSIRQGALGNTIYF. The chain combines TRBV19 with TRBJ1-3; 10 bases map to TRBD1. CDR1 LNHDA and CDR2 SQIVND come from the germline V gene (reference sequence). The CDR3 is made up of 16 amino acids. The V gene end was trimmed by 3 bases and the J gene end by 3 bases; junction bases not matched to a gene: 5.

The chain couples TRBV2 to TRBJ2-3, with 13 positions matching TRBD2. Germline trimming cut 3 bases from V and 4 bases from J; bases unmatched to any gene: 13. This CDR3 has 19 residues. Germline values: CDR1 SNHLY, CDR2 FYNNEI. As DNA, the CDR3 is TGTGCCAGCAGTGATCTGGGACTAGCGGGGACTTTTACAGCAGATACGCAGTATTTT. This gives the protein CASSDLGLAGTFTADTQYF.

The rearrangement uses TRBV29-1 and TRBJ2-7; 10 nucleotides line up with TRBD2. Trimming cost V 2 bases and J 4 bases; bases outside gene matches: 11. The CDR3 runs 16 residues. In germline, CDR1 is SQVTM, CDR2 ANQGSEA. This CDR3 is CSVERPLAGARYEQYF. In DNA form, the CDR3 reads TGCAGCGTTGAAAGGCCCCTAGCGGGGGCCCGATACGAGCAGTACTTC.

This chain connects TRBV19 to TRBJ1-4, with TRBD1 matching 8 bases. There are 14 residues in the CDR3. The J segment lost 10 bases and the V segment lost 1 base, leaving 5 bases of the junction unmatched. The germline gives CDR1 LNHDA, CDR2 SQIVND (reference sequence). CDR3 DNA: TGTGCCAGTAGTATAGGCAGGGGGCGCGGAAAACTGTTTTTT. Translating gives CASSIGRGRGKLFF.

The chain links TRBV18 to TRBJ1-1, with no clear D. The CDR3 totals 13 residues. With 2 bases removed from V and 1 base from J, the gap between germline ends came to 5 bases. Germline lookup yields CDR1 KGHSH and CDR2 LQKENI. CDR3 nucleotide sequence: TGTGCCAGCTCACCAATCCAGAACACTGAAGCTTTCTTT. Residues: CASSPIQNTEAFF.

This chain uses TRBV7-8 with TRBJ2-1, with 9 bases identical to TRBD1. The V and J ends lost 6 bases and 1 base, in that order; junction bases with no gene match: 7. The length of the CDR3 is 16 residues. Germline CDR1 and CDR2: SGHVS and FQNEAQ. The CDR3: CASRPTGQGSYNEQFF. For the CDR3, the DNA is TGTGCCAGCAGACCAACGGGACAGGGTTCCTACAATGAGCAGTTCTTC.

The CDR3 sequence is CASSPSIRTGAADTQYF. The CDR3 nucleotides are TGTGCCAGCAGCCCGTCCATTCGGACAGGGGCTGCAGATACGCAGTATTTT. J is TRBJ2-3 and V is TRBV3-1 (or the pseudogene TRBV3-2), with TRBD1 identical over 9 bases. CDR3 size: 17 residues. Looked up from germline, CDR1 is LGHDT and CDR2 is YNNKEL (reference sequence). V lost 4 bases to trimming and J lost 4 bases; unmatched junction nucleotides: 12.

The chain links TRBV11-2 to TRBJ1-2; D unclear. V was trimmed by 2 bases and J by 4 bases, leaving 11 bases between them. Germline V lookup: CDR1 SGHAT, CDR2 FQNNGV. The CDR3 runs 14 residues. CDR3 DNA: TGTGCCAGCAGCTTAACACCCGAAATCTATGGCTACACCTTC. Translation gives CASSLTPEIYGYTF.

V gene TRBV29-1 combines with J gene TRBJ2-2; 7 bases line up with TRBD2. The CDR3 totals 16 residues. In germline, CDR1 is SQVTM, CDR2 ANQGSEA. Trimming at V came to 0 bases and at J to 6 bases, leaving 10 bases not matched to a gene. This CDR3 is CSVEDSGTTKSGELFF. The CDR3 coding sequence is TGCAGCGTTGAAGATTCTGGGACTACTAAGTCCGGGGAGCTGTTTTTT.

The chain employs TRBV5-7 and TRBJ2-3; TRBD1 matches at 12 bases. TRBV5-7 counts as an open reading frame of uncertain function. The CDR3 consists of 17 residues. V lost 7 bases, J lost 2 bases, and 11 bases stayed unmatched. The CDR3 is CASVRMGQGASTDTQYF. The CDR3 DNA is TGTGCCAGCGTAAGGATGGGACAGGGGGCTTCCACAGATACGCAGTATTTT.

The chain combines TRBV7-9 with TRBJ1-2; D may be TRBD1 (5 bases). This CDR3 has 16 amino acids. Per germline, CDR1 SEHNR and CDR2 FQNEAQ (reference sequence). The V and J ends lost 1 base and 0 bases respectively, with 12 bases between them. As DNA, the CDR3 is TGTGCCAGCAGCTTAGGACGACAGACAACTAACTATGGCTACACCTTC. Its translation: CASSLGRQTTNYGYTF.

The chain combines TRBV18 with TRBJ2-5; TRBD1 agrees at 7 bases. The germline CDR1 and CDR2 sequences are KGHSH and LQKENI. V lost 6 bases and J lost 3; bases outside the gene matches: 10. CDR3 length: 15 amino acids. This CDR3 reads CASSERTGQKETQYF. The CDR3, as DNA: TGTGCCAGCTCGGAGCGGACAGGACAGAAAGAGACCCAGTACTTC.

The CDR3 protein is CASSPLGGGYTF. Here the CDR3 DNA reads TGCGCCAGCAGCCCGCTTGGAGGTGGCTACACCTTC. The rearrangement links TRBV4-3 to TRBJ1-2; D unclear. CDR1 is LGHNA, CDR2 YSLEER, per germline. This CDR3 is built from 12 residues. Trimming left V 4 bases short and J 7 bases short, with 10 bases between.

The V gene is TRBV6-2 or TRBV6-3, the J gene TRBJ2-7, with TRBD2 identical over 11 bases. Germline lookup yields CDR1 MNHEY and CDR2 SVGEGT. J was trimmed by 4 bases and V by 5 bases; bases with no gene match: 4. The CDR3 runs 14 residues. The CDR3 loop is CASSRGTSGYEQYF. Written as DNA, the CDR3 is TGTGCCAGCAGTCGCGGGACTAGCGGATACGAGCAGTACTTC.

This chain connects TRBV5-1 to TRBJ1-3; D gene unclear. V lost 2 bases, J lost 2 bases, and 11 bases lay in between. Germline CDR1 reads SGHRS; CDR2 reads YFSETQ. The length of the CDR3 is 15 residues. The CDR3: CASSFTGSPGNTIYF. In nucleotides, the CDR3 is TGCGCCAGCAGCTTTACGGGGAGTCCTGGAAACACCATATATTTT. Full variable domain (missing parts from reference TRBV5-1 and TRBJ1-3): KAGVTQTPRYLIKTRGQQVTLSCSPISGHRSVSWYQQTPGQGLQFLFEYFSETQRNKGNFPGRFSGRQFSNSRSEMNVSTLELGDSALYLCASSFTGSPGNTIYFGEGSWLTVV.

The chain couples TRBV15 to TRBJ1-5; maybe TRBD1 (5 bases). V was clipped by 3 bases and J by 2 bases, with 14 bases between them. Germline V gene sequence: CDR1 LNHNV, CDR2 YYDKDF (reference sequence). This CDR3 region has 16 residues. The CDR3 here is CATSRSDGAGNQPQHF. The DNA for the CDR3 is TGTGCCACCAGCAGGAGCGATGGGGCTGGCAATCAGCCCCAGCATTTT.

This chain uses TRBV6-5 with TRBJ1-5; maybe TRBD1 (6 bases). V lost 4 bases and J 6 bases, leaving 13 bases between the germline ends. The germline V gene has CDR1 MNHEY and CDR2 SVGAGI. The CDR3 is 14 residues long. CDR3: CASSFTGLGQPQHF. The CDR3 bases are TGTGCCAGCAGTTTTACAGGGTTGGGTCAGCCCCAGCATTTT.

This chain uses TRBV3-1 (or the pseudogene TRBV3-2) with TRBJ1-2; tentative D call: TRBD1 (5 bases). Germline lookup yields CDR1 LGHDT and CDR2 YNNKEL (reference sequence). This CDR3 is built from 13 residues. V lost 0 bases, J lost 8 bases, and 10 bases lay in between. The CDR3 is CASSQDRVHGYTF. CDR3 DNA sequence: TGTGCCAGCAGCCAAGACAGGGTTCACGGCTACACCTTC.

There are a few counts of this clone. The chain couples TRBV5-1 to TRBJ1-4; possibly TRBD1 for D (5 bases). Germline V gene sequence: CDR1 SGHRS, CDR2 YFSETQ. Trimming shortened V by 4 bases and J by 5 bases, and 15 bases separated the two germline ends. The CDR3 consists of 15 residues. DNA of the CDR3: TGCGCCAGCAGCACTACAGGAACCCAGAATGAAAAACTGTTTTTT. This codes for CASSTTGTQNEKLFF.

The table lists this clone with a few counts. The genes are TRBV19 and TRBJ1-2, with 7 bases fitting TRBD1. The ends lost 5 bases at V and 1 base at J; junction bases unmatched: 13. CDR1 is LNHDA, CDR2 SQIVND, per germline (reference sequence). The CDR3 runs 17 residues. In DNA, the CDR3 is TGTGCCAGTAGTCCCTCCCTAAGACAGGGTATTAACTATGGCTACACCTTC. It specifies CASSPSLRQGINYGYTF.

V gene TRBV6-5 combines with J gene TRBJ1-4, with TRBD1 as a possible D gene (5 bases). V lost 2 bases to trimming and J lost 7 bases, with 14 bases between them. Germline CDR1 MNHEY, CDR2 SVGAGI. The CDR3 is made up of 15 amino acids. The CDR3 DNA reads as TGTGCCAGCAGTTACGGGCAGGGAGGTGGTGAAAAACTGTTTTTT. This sequence encodes CASSYGQGGGEKLFF.

V and J are TRBV18 and TRBJ2-7; 11 bases match TRBD2. Trimming removed 6 bases from V and 4 bases from J; junction bases left unmatched: 11. The CDR3 extends over 16 amino acids. CDR1 and CDR2 from the germline V gene are KGHSH and LQKENI. CDR3 nucleotides: TGTGCCAGCTCCCCGGGGCTAGCGGGGGGCTTATACGAGCAGTACTTC. It is translated as CASSPGLAGGLYEQYF.

The chain's CDR3 is CSAEDRGAGNTIYF. The CDR3 bases are TGCAGCGCAGAAGACAGGGGGGCTGGAAACACCATATATTTT. The rearrangement uses TRBV29-1 and TRBJ1-3; 9 bases match TRBD1. J lost 2 bases, V lost 7 bases, and 6 bases had no gene match. The CDR3 covers 14 residues. From germline, CDR1 is SQVTM and CDR2 ANQGSEA.

J is TRBJ1-1 and V is TRBV19; D gene unclear. The V end lost 5 bases, the J end lost 4 bases, and 17 bases lay between the germline ends. Germline lookup yields CDR1 LNHDA and CDR2 SQIVND (reference sequence). The CDR3 is made up of 15 amino acids. The DNA of the CDR3 is TGTGCCAGTAGTCCTACCCTTGACCGGGGCACTGAAGCTTTCTTT. It specifies CASSPTLDRGTEAFF.